Listed below are T cell receptor beta chains from one sample, sequenced in a study of identical twins. TCRdb ran MiXCR on the 5' RACE reads and lists one entry per CDR3 protein. The repertoire holds hundreds of thousands of distinct CDR3 sequences, with roughly 7% as singletons. The same sample was also used in a study of yellow fever vaccine responses in identical twins.

Sequenced: memory (CD45RO+) T cells sorted from blood. The source is a woman under 30 in good health. Each CDR3 is given with its conserved first and last residue. The order of the fields is D gene, V gene, J gene, clone size, CDR3 protein, CDR3 DNA. A D gene is named only where the DNA matches it firmly. Size is omitted from some rows. Given values are once, few, many or a class for expanded clones.

NA	TRBV9	TRBJ1-1	NA	CASSFDPGREAFF	TGTGCCAGCAGCTTCGATCCGGGACGAGAAGCTTTCTTT
NA	TRBV7-2	TRBJ2-5	few	CASSFLVGRETQYF	TGTGCCAGCAGCTTTCTCGTAGGGCGGGAGACCCAGTACTTC
NA	TRBV5-4	TRBJ2-3	NA	CASSFQRDTDTQYF	TGTGCCAGCAGCTTTCAACGGGACACAGATACGCAGTATTTT
NA	TRBV7-9	TRBJ2-3	many	CASSPGYSTDTQYF	TGTGCCAGCAGCCCCGGATACAGCACAGATACGCAGTATTTT
NA	TRBV12-3/TRBV12-4	TRBJ1-6	NA	CASRSGVLNSPLHF	TGTGCCAGCAGATCCGGTGTCTTGAATTCACCCCTCCACTTT
TRBD2	TRBV5-4	TRBJ2-5	NA	CASSPAGSGGLETQYF	TGTGCCAGCAGCCCGGCCGGAAGCGGGGGTTTGGAGACCCAGTACTTC
NA	TRBV5-5	TRBJ2-6	few	CASSFFTNSGANVLTF	TGTGCCAGCAGCTTCTTCACCAATAGTGGGGCCAACGTCCTGACTTTC
NA	TRBV7-2	TRBJ2-2	few	CASSLAQGGELFF	TGTGCCAGCAGCTTAGCGCAGGGGGGGGAGCTGTTTTTT
TRBD2	TRBV5-1	TRBJ2-1	many	CASSGYGTSGSEQFF	TGCGCCAGCAGCGGGTACGGGACTAGCGGGAGTGAGCAGTTCTTC
TRBD1	TRBV29-1	TRBJ2-1	many	CSVSKGTGTFLYNEQFF	TGCAGCGTATCCAAAGGGACAGGGACTTTTCTATACAATGAGCAGTTCTTC
NA	TRBV5-1	TRBJ2-1	many	CASDRGNNEQFF	TGCGCCAGCGACCGGGGGAACAATGAGCAGTTCTTC
TRBD1	TRBV6-1	TRBJ1-1	NA	CASKRQGSNTEAFF	TGTGCCAGCAAAAGACAGGGGTCCAACACTGAAGCTTTCTTT
NA	TRBV3-1	TRBJ1-2	many	CASSQEPQANYGYTF	TGTGCCAGCAGCCAAGAGCCGCAAGCTAACTATGGCTACACCTTC
TRBD1	TRBV20-1	TRBJ1-3	few	CSARGTGSGNTIYF	TGCAGTGCTAGAGGGACAGGGTCCGGAAACACCATATATTTT
NA	TRBV4-1	TRBJ1-3	many	CASSHDQGGGNTIYF	TGCGCCAGCAGCCATGACCAGGGTGGTGGAAACACCATATATTTT
NA	TRBV5-5	TRBJ2-1	NA	CASSFATWRYEQFF	TGTGCCAGCAGCTTCGCGACATGGAGGTATGAGCAGTTCTTC
TRBD2	TRBV5-1	TRBJ2-2	few	CASSSALGRLAGEGGELFF	TGCGCCAGCAGCTCGGCCCTAGGCAGACTAGCGGGAGAAGGCGGGGAGCTGTTTTTT
NA	TRBV5-1	TRBJ2-1	few	CASSRRDVTNEQFF	TGCGCCAGCAGCCGCCGGGACGTCACAAATGAGCAGTTCTTC
NA	TRBV7-8	TRBJ2-3	many	CASQDVHTQYF	TGTGCCAGCCAAGACGTCCATACGCAGTATTTT
TRBD1	TRBV7-6	TRBJ2-1	NA	CASSLGGTGALQQFF	TGTGCCAGCAGCTTAGGTGGGACAGGGGCCTTACAGCAGTTCTTC
NA	TRBV20-1	TRBJ2-7	many	CSARVHRESEYYEQYF	TGCAGTGCTAGAGTTCACAGGGAGTCCGAATACTACGAGCAGTACTTC
TRBD2	TRBV20-1	TRBJ2-1	few	CSARTGDREGINEQFF	TGCAGTGCTAGGACCGGAGACCGGGAGGGGATCAATGAGCAGTTCTTC
NA	TRBV7-9	TRBJ2-1	few	CASSLLLGPSSYNEQFF	TGTGCCAGCAGCTTACTCCTGGGGCCTAGCTCCTACAATGAGCAGTTCTTC
NA	TRBV20-1	TRBJ1-2	few	CSARGRTEGEGYTF	TGCAGTGCTAGAGGCCGGACCGAGGGGGAGGGCTACACCTTC
TRBD2	TRBV20-1	TRBJ2-2	NA	CSAIVGGIAGGTGELFF	TGCAGTGCTATTGTTGGTGGTATAGCGGGAGGGACCGGGGAGCTGTTTTTT
NA	TRBV28	TRBJ1-4	NA	CASNREVELNEKLFF	TGTGCCAGCAATCGGGAGGTTGAACTTAATGAAAAACTGTTTTTT
TRBD2	TRBV5-1	TRBJ2-1	few	CASASGGAWNEQFF	TGCGCCAGCGCTAGCGGGGGGGCATGGAATGAGCAGTTCTTC
NA	TRBV4-1	TRBJ2-7	NA	CASSTTDSSYEQYF	TGCGCCAGCAGCACCACCGACAGTTCCTACGAGCAGTACTTC
NA	TRBV28	TRBJ1-2	many	CASSGGTPNYGYTF	TGTGCCAGCAGTGGCGGGACACCAAACTATGGCTACACCTTC
TRBD1	TRBV7-8	TRBJ1-5	few	CASSLGGTGRSQPQHF	TGTGCCAGCAGCTTAGGGGGGACAGGGAGAAGTCAGCCCCAGCATTTT
NA	TRBV4-1	TRBJ1-2	many	CASSQDAMGVGYGYTF	TGCGCCAGCAGCCAAGATGCGATGGGAGTTGGCTATGGCTACACCTTC
TRBD1	TRBV5-5	TRBJ2-2	many	CASSSGQGVTGELFF	TGTGCCAGCAGCTCCGGACAGGGGGTGACCGGGGAGCTGTTTTTT